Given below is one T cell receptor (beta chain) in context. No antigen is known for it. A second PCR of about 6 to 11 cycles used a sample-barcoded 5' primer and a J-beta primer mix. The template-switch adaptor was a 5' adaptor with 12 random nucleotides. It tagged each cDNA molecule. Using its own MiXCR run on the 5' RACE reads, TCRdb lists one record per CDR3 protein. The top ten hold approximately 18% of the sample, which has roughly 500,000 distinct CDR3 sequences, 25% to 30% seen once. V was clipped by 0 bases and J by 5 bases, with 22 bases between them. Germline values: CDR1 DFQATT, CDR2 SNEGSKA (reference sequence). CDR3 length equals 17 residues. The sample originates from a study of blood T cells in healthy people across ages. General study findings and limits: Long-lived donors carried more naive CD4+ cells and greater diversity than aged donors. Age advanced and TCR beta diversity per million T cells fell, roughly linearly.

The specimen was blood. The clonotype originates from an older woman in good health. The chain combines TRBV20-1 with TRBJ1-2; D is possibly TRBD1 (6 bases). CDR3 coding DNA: TGCAGTGCTAGAGATAAGCCCGCAGGGGCAAAAGGGTATGGCTACACCTTC. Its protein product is CSARDKPAGAKGYGYTF.